The 19 T cell receptor beta chains below all came from one sample that was sequenced in a study of blood T cell repertoires in COVID-19. Sequencing was performed with immunoSEQ multiplex PCR; in TCRdb, only in-frame clones are kept and a portion is missing. The profile shows about 350,000 clones, approximately 86% of them singletons. The sequencing input was peripheral blood. All receptors derive from a woman aged 55-69 years with COVID-19, enrolled during active disease.

The gene calls are TRBV4-3 and TRBJ1-2; no definite D call. CDR1 and CDR2 (germline): LGHNA, YSLEER. The CDR3 is made up of 15 amino acids. Deletions cut 0 bases from V and 4 bases from J, with 12 bases between. The CDR3 DNA is TGCGCCAGCAGCCAAGATCACGGTTTCTTCTATGGCTACACCTTC. The encoded protein is CASSQDHGFFYGYTF.

The rearrangement uses TRBV4-3 and TRBJ2-7; maybe TRBD1 (6 bases). V was cut by 0 bases and J by 5 bases, with 11 bases left in between. The CDR3 sequence is 14 residues long. The germline gives CDR1 LGHNA, CDR2 YSLEER. In DNA, the CDR3 is TGCGCCAGCAGCCAAGATAAGGGGGAAAACGAGCAGTACTTC. As protein: CASSQDKGENEQYF.

Note on this clone: One end of the junction does not line up with germline, which may come from a read error. The CDR3 DNA reads as TGTGCCAGCAGCCAAGGCGCCGGGACAGCCCCCCCTTCCGTCTTC. It yields the protein CASSQGAGTAPPSVF. The V gene is TRBV3-1 (or the pseudogene TRBV3-2), the J gene TRBJ1-2; TRBD1 matches 7 bases. Germline CDR1 is LGHDT and CDR2 is YNNKEL (reference sequence). The CDR3 runs to 15 residues.

The chain has TRBV11-2 and TRBJ1-5, with D maybe TRBD1 (5 bases). Per the germline V gene, CDR1 is SGHAT and CDR2 is FQNNGV. V lost 4 bases and J lost 3, with 10 bases in between. The CDR3 consists of 14 residues. The CDR3, as DNA: TGTGCCAGCAGCTCCCAGGGATACAATCAGCCCCAGCATTTT. Its protein product is CASSSQGYNQPQHF.

This clone was recorded a few times. The chain couples TRBV4-1 to TRBJ1-5; D ambiguous. The germline V and J ends were trimmed by 1 base and 1 base, with 8 bases remaining between them. From germline, CDR1 is MGHRA and CDR2 YSYEKL. The CDR3 consists of 15 residues. In DNA, the CDR3 is TGCGCCAGCAGCCAAGGAGGGCTGAGCAATCAGCCCCAGCATTTT. Protein: CASSQGGLSNQPQHF.

This clone appeared a few times. The chain employs TRBV28 and TRBJ1-5, with 7 bases fitting TRBD1. Trimming at V came to 7 bases and at J to 11 bases, leaving 14 bases not matched to a gene. The V gene's germline CDR1 is MDHEN and CDR2 SYDVKM. This CDR3 has 14 amino acids. CDR3 bases: TGTGCCAGCACCGGGGGGGGACAGACCAGGGCCCAGCATTTT. This gives the protein CASTGGGQTRAQHF.

The chain has TRBV19 and TRBJ2-1; possibly TRBD2 for D (5 bases). CDR3 length equals 12 residues. Germline V gene data show CDR1 as LNHDA and CDR2 as SQIVND (reference sequence). V dropped 7 bases and J dropped 6 bases, with 10 bases sitting between them. The CDR3: CASTLGPNEQFF. CDR3 DNA sequence: TGTGCCAGTACACTAGGACCCAATGAGCAGTTCTTC.

This clone was counted a single time. The CDR3: CASSMGQWTGELFF. CDR3 nucleotides: TGTGCCAGCAGCATGGGACAGTGGACCGGGGAGCTGTTTTTT. The rearrangement joins TRBV11-3 to TRBJ2-2; TRBD1 agrees at 7 bases. The V gene end was trimmed by 5 bases and the J gene end by 5 bases; junction bases not matched to a gene: 5. This CDR3 contains 14 residues. Per the germline V gene, CDR1 is SGHNT and CDR2 is YENEEA. The whole variable domain, remainder taken from reference TRBV11-3 and TRBJ2-2, is EAGVVQSPRYKIIEKKQPVAFWCNPISGHNTLYWYLQNLGQGPELLIRYENEEAVDDSQLPKDRFSAERLKGVDSTLKIQPAELGDSAVYLCASSMGQWTGELFFGEGSRLTVL.

The chain recombines TRBV19 with TRBJ2-5; possible D gene TRBD1, 5 bases. The ends were cut back, 7 bases at V and 4 bases at J, with 16 bases in the middle. The CDR3 is 14 residues long. Germline values: CDR1 LNHDA, CDR2 SQIVND (reference sequence). The CDR3 sequence: CASNSGHLSETQYF. CDR3 sequence (DNA): TGTGCCAGTAACTCTGGACATTTATCAGAGACCCAGTACTTC.

This rearrangement joins TRBV6-1 to TRBJ2-7, with TRBD2 identical over 12 bases. Germline V CDR1 and CDR2: MNHNS, SASEGT. This CDR3 has 15 amino acids. Unmatched junction bases numbered 7, after V lost 3 bases and J lost 7 bases. The CDR3 region is CASSDETSGGEEQYF. The CDR3 bases are TGTGCCAGCAGTGACGAGACTAGCGGGGGAGAAGAGCAGTACTTC.

The chain joins TRBV27 to TRBJ1-2; TRBD1 agrees at 7 bases. This CDR3 has 13 residues. Germline trimming cut 5 bases from V and 3 bases from J; bases unmatched to any gene: 3. The germline gives CDR1 MNHEY, CDR2 SMNVEV (reference sequence). The CDR3 region has the DNA TGTGCCAGCAGTCCGACAGGGTACTATGGCTACACCTTC. Encoded protein: CASSPTGYYGYTF.

The chain uses TRBV6-2 or TRBV6-3 and TRBJ1-1; no reliable D call. V was clipped by 1 base and J by 5 bases, with 17 bases between them. Germline CDR1 is MNHEY and CDR2 is SVGEGT. This CDR3 is built from 16 residues. CDR3 coding DNA: TGTGCCAGCAGTTACTTGGGCGAGGAGGGAAGAACTGAAGCTTTCTTT. Encoded protein: CASSYLGEEGRTEAFF.

V gene TRBV2 combines with J gene TRBJ1-1; 10 bases map to TRBD1. Germline V CDR1 and CDR2: SNHLY, FYNNEI. The CDR3 is 14 amino acids. Germline trimming cut 7 bases from V and 1 base from J; bases unmatched to any gene: 3. This CDR3 is CASNRQGANTEAFF. For the CDR3, the DNA is TGTGCCAGCAATCGACAGGGGGCGAACACTGAAGCTTTCTTT.

The J gene is TRBJ2-3, the V gene TRBV25-1; D might be TRBD1 (5 bases). Trimming left V 6 bases short and J 4 bases short, with 17 bases between. The length of the CDR3 is 15 residues. Germline V CDR1 and CDR2: MGHDK, SYGVNS. Here the CDR3 reads CASRERGTGADTQYF. In DNA, the CDR3 is TGTGCCAGCAGGGAAAGGGGTACAGGCGCAGATACGCAGTATTTT.

The chain combines TRBV7-2 with TRBJ2-7; D gene uncertain. CDR1 SGHTA and CDR2 FQGNSA come from the germline V gene. Between the trimmed V and J ends, which lost 1 base and 2 bases, there was a span of 9 bases. The CDR3 spans 14 residues. This CDR3 is CASSLGGTTYEQYF. The CDR3 bases are TGTGCCAGCAGCTTAGGAGGCACCACCTACGAGCAGTACTTC.

The chain is built from TRBV11-3 and TRBJ2-7; a possible D gene is TRBD1 (6 bases). Germline-derived CDR1 and CDR2 are SGHNT and YENEEA. The CDR3 has 19 amino acids. V shed 3 bases and J shed 0 bases, with 24 bases lying between them. The CDR3 bases are TGTGCCAGCAGCTTTGACCTAAGACGGGACAACCGGATCTCCTACGAGCAGTACTTC. Amino acid sequence: CASSFDLRRDNRISYEQYF.

This rearrangement joins TRBV20-1 to TRBJ1-2; 7 bases are shared with TRBD1. Germline trimming cut 3 bases from V and 4 bases from J; bases unmatched to any gene: 5. The CDR3 consists of 13 residues. CDR1 and CDR2 (germline): DFQATT, SNEGSKA (reference sequence). The CDR3, as DNA: TGCAGTGCTAGTGAGGACAGGAGCTATGGCTACACCTTC. This translates into CSASEDRSYGYTF.

The chain recombines TRBV2 with TRBJ1-2, with 12 bases identical to TRBD1. The length of the CDR3 is 16 residues. Germline V lookup: CDR1 SNHLY, CDR2 FYNNEI. Trimming cost V 6 bases and J 5 bases; bases outside gene matches: 10. The CDR3 nucleotides read TGTGCCAGCAGGCTCATTCCGGGACAGGGGGCGTATGGCTACACCTTC. It specifies CASRLIPGQGAYGYTF.

This sequence joins TRBV12-5 and TRBJ1-5; possible D gene TRBD1, 5 bases. Trimming shortened V by 2 bases and J by 5 bases, and 10 bases separated the two germline ends. CDR1 and CDR2 from the germline V gene are LGHNT and FRNRAP. The CDR3 consists of 14 residues. The CDR3 DNA is TGTGCTAGTGGTTTGCTGTTAGGGGATCAGCCCCAGCATTTT. Protein product: CASGLLLGDQPQHF.